The sequence of this T cell receptor (beta chain) was determined in a study of blood T cell repertoires in COVID-19. Whole-study context: Italy, Spain and the United States were the sources of the convalescent and acute COVID-19 samples. PBMCs, B-cell-depleted T cells, or T cells were the source of the cDNA or gDNA that made up the material.

Germline assignment: CDR1 SGHKS and CDR2 YYEKEE (reference sequence). V shed 4 bases and J 6 bases; nucleotides not matched to a gene: 7. The CDR3 contains 13 residues. Under the authors' procedure: Using reference gene primer amplification, nucleated cell counts were estimated. The assay was immunoSEQ multiplex PCR, and TCRdb's table has in-frame clones only and misses some. Clone size and the V and J calls come from that table; the DNA yielded D and trimming. The repertoire consists of around 19,000 clones, with around 89% occurring once and the leading ten covering roughly 7.7%. The sequenced sample was peripheral blood. The receptor was derived from a woman aged 60-75 years with active COVID-19. The rearrangement links TRBV5-5 to TRBJ2-7; 7 bases are shared with TRBD1. The DNA of the CDR3 is TGTGCCAGCAGCCTTCAGGGGGTTGGCGAGCAGTACTTC. This translates into CASSLQGVGEQYF.